These T cell receptor beta chains were read from a single sample in a study of T-cell memory formation after mild COVID-19. In TCRdb, the 5' RACE reads were re-called with MiXCR into one record per CDR3 protein. The sample carries 250,000 to 300,000 distinct CDR3 sequences, 15% to 20% recorded once. The specimen was PBMCs or a T cell subset sorted from them (not recorded which). The receptors were sampled from a man aged 18 to 30 who had mild COVID-19 (a few samples of this study predate the infection). Cell type and time point are not known. Both conserved end residues are part of each CDR3. A D gene is named only where the DNA matches it firmly. Part of the rows lack a size; the others show once, few, many or a class for expanded clones.

j_call,d_call,clone_size,v_call,cdr3_nt,cdr3_aa
TRBJ2-7,NA,NA,TRBV7-9,TGTGCCAGCACCATGTTGGGCCCCTACGAGCAGTACTTC,CASTMLGPYEQYF
TRBJ1-1,NA,many,TRBV5-1,TGTGCCAGCAGCTTGGAGGGCCTGAACACTGAAGCTTTCTTT,CASSLEGLNTEAFF
TRBJ1-2,NA,NA,TRBV4-3,TGCGCCAGCAGCGGTTTGGGTGGGGCCAGGTATGGCTACACCTTC,CASSGLGGARYGYTF
TRBJ1-5,TRBD1,NA,TRBV20-1,TGCAGTGCTTCGGACAGGGACAATCAGCCCCAGCATTTT,CSASDRDNQPQHF
TRBJ1-6,NA,few,TRBV5-6,TGTGCCAGCAGCTCCATTTGGGGGGGCTCCTATAATTCACCCCTCCACTTT,CASSSIWGGSYNSPLHF
TRBJ2-4,NA,NA,TRBV21-1,TGTGCCAGCATCTCCCGGAGTATACTAGCCAAAAACATTCAGTACTTC,CASISRSILAKNIQYF
TRBJ2-3,TRBD2,many,TRBV6-2/TRBV6-3,TGTGCCAGCAGCTTTACAACTAGCGGGGGCCAAAGCACAGATACGCAGTATTTT,CASSFTTSGGQSTDTQYF
TRBJ1-1,NA,NA,TRBV11-1,TGTGCCAGCACCTTATACCCGAAAACAGGTTTCACTGAAGCTTTCTTT,CASTLYPKTGFTEAFF
TRBJ1-1,NA,NA,TRBV12-3/TRBV12-4,TGTGCCAGCAGTTTAGAGGGGAGGGCCGGCACTGAAGCTTTCTTT,CASSLEGRAGTEAFF
TRBJ1-2,NA,NA,TRBV12-3/TRBV12-4,TGTGCCAGCAGTTTGCAACTTTTTAGCTACACCTTC,CASSLQLFSYTF
TRBJ1-5,TRBD1,NA,TRBV12-3/TRBV12-4,TGTGCCAGCAGTTCCGGACAGGGCCTGGGGCCCCAGCATTTT,CASSSGQGLGPQHF
TRBJ2-7,NA,few,TRBV4-1,TGCGCCAGCAGCCAGCCCAGGGCCTACGAGCAGTACTTC,CASSQPRAYEQYF
TRBJ2-2,NA,many,TRBV9,TGTGCCAGCAGCGGGCAGGGGTATGCCGGGGAGCTGTTTTTT,CASSGQGYAGELFF
TRBJ1-2,TRBD1,few,TRBV6-5,TGTGCCAGCAGAGAGACAGGGGGCGCTTTCTATGGCTACACCTTC,CASRETGGAFYGYTF
TRBJ1-2,NA,few,TRBV4-2,TGTGCCAGCAGCCAAGTATTGTCACAGTCTAGTGGCTACACCTTC,CASSQVLSQSSGYTF